The clone carrying this TCR beta chain has ten or more counts. This sample was included in a study of metastatic and nonmetastatic thyroid tumors. Whole-study context: From malignant and benign thyroid patients, repertoires in blood and in tumor or nodule tissue were compared.

Until they underwent thyroid surgery, no patient had received any treatment. The CDR3 has 15 residues. The V segment lost 6 bases and the J segment 6 bases; nucleotides outside the gene matches: 7. In germline, CDR1 is MNHNS, CDR2 SASEGT. MiXCR re-clonotyped the PCR reads for TCRdb. Of 25,000 to 30,000 clones detected, around 3.9% appear once; the ten largest clones hold about 3.3%. The chain joins TRBV6-1 to TRBJ2-2; 10 positions match TRBD1. This TCR derives from a male donor with papillary thyroid cancer or a benign thyroid nodule (not recorded which). Some clones in this sample may be carry-over from other donors' samples. Sequenced sample: blood. In nucleotides, the CDR3 is TGTGCCAGCAGGGTCGGAGGACAGGGGGCCGGGGAGCTGTTTTTT. Protein product: CASRVGGQGAGELFF.